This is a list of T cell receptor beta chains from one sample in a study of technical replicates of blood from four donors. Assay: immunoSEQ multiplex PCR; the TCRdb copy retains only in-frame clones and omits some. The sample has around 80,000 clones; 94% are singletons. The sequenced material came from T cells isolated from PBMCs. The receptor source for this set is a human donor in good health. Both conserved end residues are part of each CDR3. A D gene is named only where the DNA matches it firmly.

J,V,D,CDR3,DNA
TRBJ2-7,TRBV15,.,CATSRTSSSYEQYF,TGTGCCACCAGCAGGACGTCTAGCTCCTACGAGCAGTACTTC
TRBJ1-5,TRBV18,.,CASSSTDSNQPQHF,TGTGCCAGCTCATCTACAGATAGCAATCAGCCCCAGCATTTT
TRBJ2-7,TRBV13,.,CASSLSSVSEQYF,TGTGCCAGCAGCTTATCTAGCGTGAGCGAGCAGTACTTC
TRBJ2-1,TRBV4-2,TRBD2,CASSQRLAAGNEQFF,TGTGCCAGCAGCCAACGGCTAGCGGCGGGCAATGAGCAGTTCTTC
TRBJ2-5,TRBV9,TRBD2,CASSAVAGLYQETQYF,TGTGCCAGCAGCGCCGTAGCGGGCTTGTACCAAGAGACCCAGTACTTC
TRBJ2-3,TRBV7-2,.,CASSQQRNTDTQYF,TGTGCCAGCAGCCAGCAGCGGAACACAGATACGCAGTATTTT
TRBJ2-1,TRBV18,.,CASSRASDNEQFF,TGTGCCAGCTCCCGTGCTAGCGACAATGAGCAGTTCTTC
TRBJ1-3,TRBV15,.,CATSRDLRVAGNTIYF,TGTGCCACCAGCAGAGATCTCAGGGTAGCTGGAAACACCATATATTTT
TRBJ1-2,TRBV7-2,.,CASSFRGGAYGYTF,TGTGCCAGCAGCTTCCGTGGGGGGGCCTATGGCTACACCTTC
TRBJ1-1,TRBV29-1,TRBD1,CSVSRDREGTEAFF,TGCAGCGTTTCCCGGGACAGGGAGGGCACTGAAGCTTTCTTT
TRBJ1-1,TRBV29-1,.,CSVLEGYTEAFF,TGCAGCGTCCTTGAGGGCTACACTGAAGCTTTCTTT
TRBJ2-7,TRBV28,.,CASSSSFPGTHEQYF,TGTGCCAGCAGTTCTTCCTTCCCGGGTACCCACGAGCAGTACTTC
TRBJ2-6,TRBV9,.,CASSPYGVGQTFSGANVLTF,TGTGCCAGCAGCCCCTACGGAGTCGGTCAAACTTTCTCTGGGGCCAACGTCCTGACTTTC
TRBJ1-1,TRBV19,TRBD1,CASSILTGANTEAFF,TGTGCCAGTAGTATCTTGACAGGGGCAAACACTGAAGCTTTCTTT
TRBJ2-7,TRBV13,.,CASSASPQGEQYF,TGTGCCAGCAGCGCCTCCCCCCAGGGGGAGCAGTACTTC
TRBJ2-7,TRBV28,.,CASSYGGEQYF,TGTGCCAGCAGTTACGGGGGAGAGCAGTACTTC
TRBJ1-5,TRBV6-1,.,CASSEYRGNQPQHF,TGTGCCAGCAGTGAATACAGGGGCAATCAGCCCCAGCATTTT
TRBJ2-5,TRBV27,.,CASSPQEGVWTQYF,TGTGCCAGCAGTCCCCAGGAAGGCGTTTGGACCCAGTACTTC
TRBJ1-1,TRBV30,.,CAWSISWSTEAFF,TGTGCCTGGAGTATCAGCTGGAGCACTGAAGCTTTCTTT
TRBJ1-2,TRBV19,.,CASSLLQGKGYTF,TGTGCCAGTAGCCTATTACAGGGTAAGGGCTACACCTTC
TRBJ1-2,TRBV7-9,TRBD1,CASNPQTGTDGYTF,TGTGCCAGTAACCCTCAGACAGGGACCGATGGCTACACCTTC
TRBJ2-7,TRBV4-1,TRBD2,CASSQAPSGSSYEQYF,TGCGCCAGCAGCCAAGCGCCTAGCGGTAGCTCCTACGAGCAGTACTTC
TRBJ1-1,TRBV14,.,CASSQSTRGKAFF,TGTGCCAGCAGCCAATCGACCAGGGGAAAAGCTTTCTTT
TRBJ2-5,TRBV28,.,CASSLPGLETQYF,TGTGCCAGCAGTTTACCCGGACTCGAGACCCAGTACTTC
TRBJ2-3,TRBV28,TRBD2,CASCGGGPTDTQYF,TGTGCCAGCTGCGGGGGAGGGCCAACAGATACGCAGTATTTT
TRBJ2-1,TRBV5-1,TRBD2,CASSIAGGYSSYNEQFF,TGCGCCAGCAGCATTGCGGGAGGCTATAGCTCCTACAATGAGCAGTTCTTC
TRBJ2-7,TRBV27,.,CASSLSARANEQYF,TGTGCCAGCAGTTTATCGGCCAGGGCCAACGAGCAGTACTTC
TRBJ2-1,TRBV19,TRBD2,CASSMGAGFHNEQFF,TGTGCCAGTAGTATGGGAGCGGGATTCCACAATGAGCAGTTCTTC
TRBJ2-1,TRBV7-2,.,CASSLSGGFSSYNEQFF,TGTGCCAGCAGCTTATCAGGAGGTTTTAGCTCCTACAATGAGCAGTTCTTC
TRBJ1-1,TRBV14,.,CASSQSAASAFF,TGTGCCAGCAGCCAATCGGCGGCCTCAGCTTTCTTT
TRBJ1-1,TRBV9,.,CASSPRQNEMNTEAFF,TGTGCCAGCAGCCCCCGACAGAACGAGATGAACACTGAAGCTTTCTTT
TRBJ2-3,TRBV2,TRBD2,CALWGTSGTGDTQYF,TGTGCCTTATGGGGGACTAGCGGGACGGGAGATACGCAGTATTTT
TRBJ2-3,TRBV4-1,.,CASSQVVPTDTQYF,TGCGCCAGCAGCCAAGTAGTTCCAACAGATACGCAGTATTTT